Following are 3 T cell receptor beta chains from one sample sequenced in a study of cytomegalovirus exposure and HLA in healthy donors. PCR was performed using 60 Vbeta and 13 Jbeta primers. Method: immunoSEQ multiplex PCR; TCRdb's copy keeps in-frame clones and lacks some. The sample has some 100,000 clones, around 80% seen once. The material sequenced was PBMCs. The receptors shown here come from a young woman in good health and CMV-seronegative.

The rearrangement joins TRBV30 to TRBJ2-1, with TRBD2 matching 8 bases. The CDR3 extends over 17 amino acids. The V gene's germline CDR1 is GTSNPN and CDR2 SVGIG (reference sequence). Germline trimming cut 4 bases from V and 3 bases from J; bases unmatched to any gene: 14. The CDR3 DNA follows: TGTGCCTGGAAGGGGGTGGGGCTAGCGGGCCTCTACAATGAGCAGTTCTTC. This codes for CAWKGVGLAGLYNEQFF.

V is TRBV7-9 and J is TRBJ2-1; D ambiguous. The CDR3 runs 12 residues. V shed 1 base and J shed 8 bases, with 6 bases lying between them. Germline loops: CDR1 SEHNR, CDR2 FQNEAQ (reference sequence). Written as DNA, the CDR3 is TGTGCCAGCAGCTTAGGTCTATATGAGCAGTTCTTC. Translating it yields CASSLGLYEQFF.

CDR3 nucleotide sequence: TGTGCCAGCAGTTTCAGGGGGCAGTTGTACGAGCAGTACTTC. It encodes CASSFRGQLYEQYF. The chain employs TRBV6-1 and TRBJ2-7; 8 bases align to TRBD1. V shed 5 bases, J shed 4 bases, and the junction held 7 bases outside the gene matches. The CDR3 length is 14 residues. Germline assignment: CDR1 MNHNS and CDR2 SASEGT.